At least ten counts were recorded for the clone carrying this T cell receptor beta chain. The antigen is not known. The data were taken from a study of regulatory T cells in long-lasting Graves disease. Study results and limitations: Possibly, accuracy suffered from the small sample size.

For TCR beta, libraries came from iRepertoire HTBI primers and Arm-PCR of CDR3 regions. One entry per CDR3 protein results from TCRdb running MiXCR on the multiplex PCR reads. The table records roughly 500,000 distinct CDR3 sequences, approximately 13% of them present only once. Described time point: newly diagnosed GD, antithyroid drugs for less than 3 months. Isolated PBMC RNA provided the starting material for the TCR library. An endocrinology unit in Xi'an, China, supplied the patients. This CDR3 is 18 amino acids long. CDR1 DFQATT and CDR2 SNEGSKA come from the germline V gene (reference sequence). Trimming pared 5 bases from V and 0 bases from J, leaving 24 bases between. The sample also formed part of further work on T cells in Graves' hyperthyroidism and ophthalmopathy. This second report adds: The TCR CDR3 was amplified in a first-round RT-PCR using the HTBI primer set.

The specimen comprised peripheral blood mononuclear cells (PBMCs), sampled at new diagnosis, from a patient treated with antithyroid drugs. This sequence joins TRBV20-1 and TRBJ2-3, with D maybe TRBD2 (6 bases). The origin of this receptor is a man between 25 and 39 years old with Graves disease. The CDR3 bases are TGCAGTGCTGGACAACCGTGGGGCGGGAAGGGTAGCACAGATACGCAGTATTTT. This gives the protein CSAGQPWGGKGSTDTQYF.